The subject of this entry is one T cell receptor beta chain. The sample belongs to a study of CD8 T cells in Susac syndrome. CDR3 length equals 14 residues. Germline V gene sequence: CDR1 SGHTA, CDR2 FQGNSA. J lost 7 bases, V lost 3 bases, and 8 bases had no gene match. Random-hexamer reverse transcription was applied to roughly 0.45 to 1 ug RNA. MiXCR, run by TCRdb on the immunoSEQ multiplex PCR reads, gives a single entry per CDR3 protein. The sample holds about 140,000 distinct CDR3 sequences, 85% to 95% seen once. The TCR was taken from a human donor with multiple sclerosis. Sequenced input: CD4+ T cells from PBMCs. V is TRBV7-2 and J is TRBJ2-7, with 8 positions matching TRBD2. DNA for the CDR3: TGTGCCAGCAGCTTTGGTAGTAGCGGGGATGAGCAGTACTTC. This translates into CASSFGSSGDEQYF.